This T cell receptor beta chain was observed in a study of post-analysis software for immune sequencing data. Study results and caveats: Roughly 5 TRBV segments occurring more often in patients than controls included TRBV5-6, TRBV5-1 and TRBV20-1. Samples from one preparation batch, clustered by F measure, grouped strongly together.

Germline V gives CDR1 SGHAT, CDR2 FQNNGV. J lost 13 bases, V lost 5 bases, and 13 bases had no gene match. This CDR3 comprises 16 residues. On this clonotype itself: The antigen is unknown.

TCR beta libraries were prepared from cDNA with unique molecular identifiers. TCRdb ran MiXCR on the PCR reads and lists one entry per CDR3 protein. Of about 770,000 distinct CDR3 sequences detected, more than 45% appear once; the ten largest clones hold roughly 5.2%. This clonotype was sampled from a girl between 10 and 17 years old with multiple sclerosis. This rearrangement joins TRBV11-2 to TRBJ2-1, with 14 bases matching TRBD2. Input material: blood. The CDR3 is CASSPRGTSGSLEQFF. The CDR3 DNA follows: TGTGCCAGCAGCCCAAGAGGGACTAGCGGGAGTCTCGAACAGTTCTTC.